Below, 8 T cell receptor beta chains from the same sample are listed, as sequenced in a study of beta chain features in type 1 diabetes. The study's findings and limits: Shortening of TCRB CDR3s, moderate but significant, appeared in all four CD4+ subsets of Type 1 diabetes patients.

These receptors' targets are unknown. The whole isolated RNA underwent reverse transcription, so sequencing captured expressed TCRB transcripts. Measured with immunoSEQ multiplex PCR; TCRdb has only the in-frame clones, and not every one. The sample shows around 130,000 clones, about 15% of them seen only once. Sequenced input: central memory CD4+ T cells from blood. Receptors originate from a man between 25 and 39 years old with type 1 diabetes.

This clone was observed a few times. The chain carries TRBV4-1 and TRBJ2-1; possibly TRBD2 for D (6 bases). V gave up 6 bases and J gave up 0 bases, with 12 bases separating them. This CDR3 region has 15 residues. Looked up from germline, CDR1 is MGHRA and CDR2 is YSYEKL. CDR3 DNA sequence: TGCGCCAGCAGTTTTGACGGGAGCTCCTACAATGAGCAGTTCTTC. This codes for CASSFDGSSYNEQFF.

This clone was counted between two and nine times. CDR3 residues: CAISESLGDRLHEQYF. The DNA for the CDR3 is TGTGCCATCAGTGAGTCGTTGGGGGATCGACTGCACGAGCAGTACTTC. This chain connects TRBV10-3 to TRBJ2-7, with D perhaps TRBD1 or TRBD2 (5 bases each). Germline V CDR1 and CDR2: ENHRY, SYGVKD. Trimming removed 0 bases at V and 5 bases at J, with 17 bases between. CDR3 length: 16 amino acids.

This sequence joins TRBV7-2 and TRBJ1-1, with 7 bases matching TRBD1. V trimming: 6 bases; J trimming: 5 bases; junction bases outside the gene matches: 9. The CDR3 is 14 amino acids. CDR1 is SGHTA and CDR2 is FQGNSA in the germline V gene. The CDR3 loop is CASRYPTGTTEAFF. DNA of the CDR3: TGTGCCAGCAGGTACCCGACAGGGACAACTGAAGCTTTCTTT.

The CDR3: CASSQDRAYEQYF. CDR3 nucleotides: TGCGCCAGCAGCCAAGATAGAGCCTACGAGCAGTACTTC. This rearrangement joins TRBV4-3 to TRBJ2-7; D remains unclear. Trimming shortened V by 0 bases and J by 2 bases, and 5 bases separated the two germline ends. The CDR3 consists of 13 residues. In germline, CDR1 is LGHNA, CDR2 YSLEER.

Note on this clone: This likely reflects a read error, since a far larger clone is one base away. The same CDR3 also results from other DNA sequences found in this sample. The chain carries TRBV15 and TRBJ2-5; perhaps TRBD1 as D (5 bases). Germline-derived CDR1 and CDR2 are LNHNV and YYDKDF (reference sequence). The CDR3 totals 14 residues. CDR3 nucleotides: TGCGCCACCAGCAGTTCTGGACATCCAGAGACCCAGTACTTC. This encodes CATSSSGHPETQYF.

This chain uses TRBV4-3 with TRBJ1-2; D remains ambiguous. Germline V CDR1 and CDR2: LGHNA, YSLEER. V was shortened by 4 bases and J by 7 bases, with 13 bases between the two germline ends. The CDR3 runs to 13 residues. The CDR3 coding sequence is TGCGCCAGCAGCCCCGGAGGGAGCGTTGGCTACACCTTC. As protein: CASSPGGSVGYTF.

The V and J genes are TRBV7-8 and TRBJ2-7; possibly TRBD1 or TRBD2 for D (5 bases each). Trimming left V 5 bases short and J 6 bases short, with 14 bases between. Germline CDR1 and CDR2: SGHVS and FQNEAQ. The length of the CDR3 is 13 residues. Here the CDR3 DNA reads TGTGCCAGCAGCCCCACCCTCGGGACCGAGCAGTACTTC. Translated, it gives CASSPTLGTEQYF.

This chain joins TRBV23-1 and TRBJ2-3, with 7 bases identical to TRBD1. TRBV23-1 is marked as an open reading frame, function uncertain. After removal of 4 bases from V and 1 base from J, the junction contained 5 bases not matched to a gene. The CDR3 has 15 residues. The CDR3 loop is CASSPLTGRTDTQYF. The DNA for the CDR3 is TGCGCCAGCAGTCCTCTGACAGGGCGCACAGATACGCAGTATTTT.